This T cell receptor beta chain was sequenced during a study of T cells in Graves' hyperthyroidism and ophthalmopathy. Study-level background: The blood sample was taken at first diagnosis, before treatment began.

Notes on this clonotype: The germline gene is not matched at one end of the junction; a read error may be the cause.

From RNA transcripts, TCR beta CDR3 regions were amplified. In the first-round RT-PCR of the TCR CDR3, the HTBI primer set was used. One entry per CDR3 protein, called by TCRdb with MiXCR from the multiplex PCR reads. The sample holds a few hundred thousand distinct CDR3 sequences, approximately 17% seen once. CDR1 and CDR2 from the germline V gene are SGHTS and YDEGEE. The CDR3 is 16 residues long. The sequenced sample consisted of blood. The clonotype comes from a man younger than 35 with Graves' ophthalmopathy. This sequence joins TRBV5-8 and TRBJ1-1; the D is unclear. This CDR3 reads CASSLAFGDMNTEASF. The CDR3 coding sequence is TGTGCCAGCAGCTTGGCGTTCGGTGACATGAACACTGAAGCTTCCTTT.